The 27 T cell receptor beta chains below were found in one sample sequenced in a study of Tregs in tolerant kidney transplant recipients. Using immunoSEQ multiplex PCR, the repertoire was profiled, and TCRdb retains in-frame clones only, with some absent. The data contain some 70,000 clones, 84% of them singletons. The sample consisted of CD4+ T cells from blood. These receptors originate from a human donor in good health.

This chain joins TRBV25-1 and TRBJ2-1; a weak D match, TRBD1 (7 bases). The CDR3 loop spans 17 amino acids. Between the trimmed V and J ends, which lost 4 bases and 10 bases, there was a span of 26 bases. CDR1 MGHDK and CDR2 SYGVNS come from the germline V gene. The CDR3 sequence: CASSGALGRGVPIEQFF. In nucleotides, the CDR3 is TGTGCCAGCAGTGGCGCCCTGGGCAGGGGGGTTCCAATCGAGCAGTTCTTC.

The J gene is TRBJ2-7, the V gene TRBV18; possibly TRBD1 for D (5 bases). The V gene's germline CDR1 is KGHSH and CDR2 LQKENI. Between the trimmed V and J ends, which lost 6 bases and 5 bases, there was a span of 11 bases. The CDR3 sequence is 12 residues long. The CDR3 region is CASSGQLDEQYF. The CDR3 DNA sequence: TGTGCCAGCTCGGGGCAGCTGGACGAGCAGTACTTC.

This clone was found a few times. V is TRBV6-5 and J is TRBJ1-4; possibly TRBD1 for D (5 bases). The CDR3 spans 14 residues. Trimming took off 6 bases at V and 6 bases at J, with 14 bases between the two ends. Germline V gene lookup returns CDR1 MNHEY and CDR2 SVGAGI. The CDR3 spells CASRRTRRDEKLFF. In nucleotides, the CDR3 is TGTGCCAGCAGGAGGACAAGACGGGATGAAAAACTGTTTTTT.

This chain links TRBV7-9 with TRBJ1-1, with D hard to call. The V end was cut by 4 bases, the J end by 8 bases, with 11 bases between. CDR1 and CDR2 from the germline V gene are SEHNR and FQNEAQ (reference sequence). This CDR3 region has 12 residues. The CDR3 coding sequence is TGTGCCAGCAGCTCCCTTAGGGAAGAAGCTTTCTTT. Its translation is CASSSLREEAFF. Using reference TRBV7-9 and TRBJ1-1 for the parts outside the CDR3, the full variable domain is DTGVSQNPRHKITKRGQNVTFRCDPISEHNRLYWYRQTLGQGPEFLTYFQNEAQLEKSRLLSDRFSAERPKGSFSTLEIQRTEQGDSAMYLCASSSLREEAFFGQGTRLTVV.

This clone occurred once. J is TRBJ1-1 and V is TRBV6-5, with a weak D call TRBD1 (6 bases). This CDR3 is 16 amino acids long. Per germline, CDR1 MNHEY and CDR2 SVGAGI. V dropped 0 bases and J dropped 3 bases, with 14 bases sitting between them. The CDR3 loop reads CASSYSRGGRYTEAFF. The CDR3 nucleotides read TGTGCCAGCAGTTACTCGAGGGGGGGCCGATACACTGAAGCTTTCTTT.

A note on this clone: The junction departs from the called germline gene at one end, perhaps through a read error. V usage is TRBV6-4 and J usage is TRBJ2-5, with 12 bases matching TRBD2. The CDR3 is 17 residues long. CDR1 MRHNA and CDR2 SNTAGT come from the germline V gene. The CDR3, as DNA: TGTGCCAGCAGTGCGGCTAGCGGGGGGGCCGACCAAGAGGCCCAGTACTTC. It translates to CASSAASGGADQEAQYF.

This clone was observed a single time. An end of the junction does not agree with germline; a read error may underlie this. The chain recombines TRBV13 with TRBJ2-3; 7 bases align to TRBD2. Germline V CDR1 and CDR2: PRHDT, FYEKMQ (reference sequence). The CDR3 sequence is 14 residues long. The CDR3 region is CASRLAGGGDTQYF. Here the CDR3 DNA reads TGTGCCAGCAGGTTAGCGGGTGGTGGAGATACGCAGTATTTT.

This clone was seen more than once but under ten times. The J gene is TRBJ2-3, the V gene TRBV27, with 8 bases that match TRBD1. Losses at the gene ends were 3 bases for V and 4 bases for J; bases not matched to a gene: 9. The CDR3 is made up of 16 amino acids. Germline V gene lookup returns CDR1 MNHEY and CDR2 SMNVEV (reference sequence). The CDR3 nucleotides read TGTGCCAGCAGTTTGCGGACAGGGCCCTCTGCAGATACGCAGTATTTT. Residues: CASSLRTGPSADTQYF.

The chain carries TRBV27 and TRBJ2-2; the match to TRBD2 covers 10 bases. This CDR3 comprises 15 residues. Unmatched junction bases numbered 10, after V lost 6 bases and J lost 9 bases. The germline gives CDR1 MNHEY, CDR2 SMNVEV (reference sequence). The DNA for the CDR3 is TGTGCCAGCAGACCCGTAAGCGGGAGGGCCCGGGAGCTGTTTTTT. Protein: CASRPVSGRARELFF.

The chain has TRBV5-1 and TRBJ1-3, with no clear D. Germline-derived CDR1 and CDR2 are SGHRS and YFSETQ. With 4 bases removed from V and 2 bases from J, the gap between germline ends came to 7 bases. The CDR3 length is 13 residues. The CDR3 region is CASSGGAGNTIYF. The CDR3 bases are TGCGCCAGCAGCGGCGGGGCTGGAAACACCATATATTTT.

The rearrangement uses TRBV11-2 and TRBJ2-3; 13 bases match TRBD2. Germline CDR1 reads SGHAT; CDR2 reads FQNNGV. The CDR3 has 13 amino acids. V shed 5 bases and J 13 bases; nucleotides not matched to a gene: 6. The CDR3 reads CASSPGGLAGEYF. CDR3 DNA: TGTGCCAGCAGCCCTGGCGGACTAGCGGGGGAGTATTTT.

J is TRBJ1-2 and V is TRBV2, with a tentative D call TRBD1 (5 bases). The CDR3 has 14 amino acids. Germline CDR1 is SNHLY and CDR2 is FYNNEI. Trimming removed 7 bases from V and 1 base from J, with 13 bases in between. In DNA form, the CDR3 reads TGTGCCAGCATCCCCTCCAGGGATAACTATGGCTACACCTTC. This codes for CASIPSRDNYGYTF.

The chain's CDR3 is CASSPRGGVSYGYTF. The DNA for the CDR3 is TGTGCCAGCAGCCCTAGGGGGGGAGTCTCCTATGGCTACACCTTC. The chain couples TRBV7-3 to TRBJ1-2; maybe TRBD1 (6 bases). With 5 bases removed from V and 4 bases from J, the gap between germline ends came to 17 bases. This CDR3 is 15 amino acids long. The germline CDR1 and CDR2 sequences are SGHTA and FQGTGA.

In the case of this clone: The identical CDR3 is also encoded by other nucleotide sequences in the sample. The rearrangement links TRBV7-9 to TRBJ2-7, with TRBD1 as a possible D gene (5 bases). Trimming removed 0 bases from V and 9 bases from J, with 12 bases in between. Per germline, CDR1 SEHNR and CDR2 FQNEAQ (reference sequence). The CDR3 covers 13 residues. CDR3 loop: CASSLAEGVGQYF. In nucleotides, the CDR3 is TGTGCCAGCAGCTTAGCGGAAGGGGTAGGGCAGTACTTC. Full variable domain (remainder filled in from reference TRBV7-9 and TRBJ2-7): DTGVSQNPRHKITKRGQNVTFRCDPISEHNRLYWYRQTLGQGPEFLTYFQNEAQLEKSRLLSDRFSAERPKGSFSTLEIQRTEQGDSAMYLCASSLAEGVGQYFGPGTRLTVT.

V usage is TRBV19 and J usage is TRBJ2-5; D is perhaps TRBD2 (6 bases). Germline loops: CDR1 LNHDA, CDR2 SQIVND (reference sequence). The CDR3 runs to 15 residues. The V gene lost 2 bases and the J gene lost 5 bases, with 15 bases spanning the gap. This CDR3 reads CASSILEGTGETQYF. Written as DNA, the CDR3 is TGTGCCAGTAGTATATTGGAGGGGACTGGGGAGACCCAGTACTTC.

The rearrangement uses TRBV7-2 and TRBJ1-2, with D possibly TRBD1 on 6 matching bases. The ends were cut back, 6 bases at V and 7 bases at J, with 18 bases in the middle. CDR1 and CDR2 from the germline V gene are SGHTA and FQGNSA. The length of the CDR3 is 14 residues. The CDR3 coding sequence is TGTGCCAGCAGGCCCGACAGGAATAGCGCTGGCTACACCTTC. Amino acid sequence: CASRPDRNSAGYTF. Looking up the rest from reference TRBV7-2 and TRBJ1-2 gives the full variable domain: GAGVSQSPSNKVTEKGKDVELRCDPISGHTALYWYRQSLGQGLEFLIYFQGNSAPDKSGLPSDRFSAERTGGSVSTLTIQRTQQEDSAVYLCASRPDRNSAGYTFGSGTRLTVV.

The chain combines TRBV18 with TRBJ2-1; D remains ambiguous. The V gene's germline CDR1 is KGHSH and CDR2 LQKENI. The length of the CDR3 is 15 residues. Trimming took 2 bases from V and 2 from J, leaving 10 bases between them. CDR3 sequence (DNA): TGTGCCAGCTCACCAATGAGCTCGACCTACAATGAGCAGTTCTTC. Translating gives CASSPMSSTYNEQFF. Full variable domain (remainder filled in from reference TRBV18 and TRBJ2-1): NAGVMQNPRHLVRRRGQEARLRCSPMKGHSHVYWYRQLPEEGLKFMVYLQKENIIDESGMPKERFSAEFPKEGPSILRIQQVVRGDSAAYFCASSPMSSTYNEQFFGPGTRLTVL.

V gene TRBV27 combines with J gene TRBJ2-7; 10 bases are a match to TRBD2. CDR3 length equals 14 residues. The junction had 3 bases not matched to a gene; V was cut back by 5 bases and J by 2 bases. Germline V gene data show CDR1 as MNHEY and CDR2 as SMNVEV (reference sequence). CDR3 bases: TGTGCCAGCAGTGAAGGACTAGCGGCCTACGAGCAGTACTTC. This codes for CASSEGLAAYEQYF.

This clone appeared once. The CDR3 region is CASSPVSSYEQYF. CDR3 DNA sequence: TGTGCCAGCTCACCGGTAAGCTCCTACGAGCAGTACTTC. This chain uses TRBV18 with TRBJ2-7; no reliable D call. V lost 3 bases and J lost 0, with 6 bases in between. Germline loops: CDR1 KGHSH, CDR2 LQKENI. The CDR3 length is 13 residues.

The V call is TRBV10-3, the J call TRBJ1-2, with D possibly TRBD1 on 5 matching bases. The V gene lost 6 bases and the J gene lost 4 bases, with 21 bases spanning the gap. Germline loops: CDR1 ENHRY, CDR2 SYGVKD. The CDR3 covers 16 residues. DNA for the CDR3: TGTGCCATCAGAACTACTTGGGGACCTTTCGGCTATGGCTACACCTTC. It codes for CAIRTTWGPFGYGYTF.

This chain uses TRBV7-2 with TRBJ2-1; 8 bases map to TRBD1. Looked up from germline, CDR1 is SGHTA and CDR2 is FQGNSA. The CDR3 is 16 amino acids. The trim removed 4 bases at V and 6 bases at J, leaving 11 bases unmatched. The CDR3 loop reads CASSWFGTGTRNEQFF. The CDR3 DNA reads as TGTGCCAGCAGCTGGTTCGGGACAGGTACCCGCAATGAGCAGTTCTTC.

CDR3 nucleotide sequence: TGTGCCAGCAGAGCTGGACTGGCTAACTATGGCTACACCTTC. Amino acid sequence: CASRAGLANYGYTF. The chain has TRBV6-5 and TRBJ1-2; D remains ambiguous. CDR1 is MNHEY and CDR2 is SVGAGI in the germline V gene. The CDR3 totals 14 residues. V lost 6 bases and J lost 0, with 11 bases in between.

The chain is built from TRBV19 and TRBJ2-7; D is possibly TRBD2 (6 bases). The CDR3 totals 14 residues. V was clipped by 4 bases and J by 3 bases, with 13 bases between them. The germline gives CDR1 LNHDA, CDR2 SQIVND (reference sequence). CDR3 sequence reads: CASSTRDLGYEQYF. The CDR3 bases are TGTGCCAGTAGTACCAGGGACTTGGGCTACGAGCAGTACTTC. Supplemented by reference TRBV19 and TRBJ2-7, the full variable domain reads DGGITQSPKYLFRKEGQNVTLSCEQNLNHDAMYWYRQDPGQGLRLIYYSQIVNDFQKGDIAEGYSVSREKKESFPLTVTSAQKNPTAFYLCASSTRDLGYEQYFGPGTRLTVT.

The chain carries TRBV2 and TRBJ2-1, with D perhaps matching TRBD2 (5 bases). This CDR3 contains 11 residues. The V end was cut by 7 bases, the J end by 10 bases, with 11 bases between. Germline lookup yields CDR1 SNHLY and CDR2 FYNNEI. The CDR3: CASTAGLEQFF. CDR3 in DNA: TGTGCCAGCACCGCTGGACTGGAGCAGTTCTTC.

About this clone itself: Distinct nucleotide sequences in the sample also encode this CDR3. The CDR3 sequence is CSARGYNEQFF. Here the CDR3 DNA reads TGCAGTGCTAGAGGGTACAATGAGCAGTTCTTC. The V gene is TRBV20-1, the J gene TRBJ2-1, with D unresolved. Germline loops: CDR1 DFQATT, CDR2 SNEGSKA (reference sequence). The V gene lost 1 base and the J gene lost 4 bases, with 2 bases spanning the gap. The CDR3 is 11 residues long.

This clone appeared a single time. The rearrangement uses TRBV19 and TRBJ1-2, with TRBD1 identical over 7 bases. The CDR3 extends over 16 amino acids. V lost 4 bases and J lost 2; bases outside the gene matches: 10. Germline V CDR1 and CDR2: LNHDA, SQIVND (reference sequence). The CDR3 sequence: CASSTHGQVTNYGYTF. DNA of the CDR3: TGTGCCAGTAGTACCCACGGACAGGTTACAAACTATGGCTACACCTTC.

The V and J genes are TRBV6-6 and TRBJ1-2; D gene unclear. Germline-derived CDR1 and CDR2 are MNHNY and SVGAGI (reference sequence). The CDR3 extends over 11 amino acids. V dropped 6 bases and J dropped 7 bases, with 9 bases sitting between them. In nucleotides, the CDR3 is TGTGCCAGCAGCCCCGGTAGTGGCTACACCTTC. It encodes CASSPGSGYTF.